These T cell receptor beta chains were read from a single sample in a study of shared clonotypes between healthy human individuals. The table came from immunoSEQ multiplex PCR; TCRdb's copy has only in-frame clones and leaves some out. The repertoire holds 550,000 to 750,000 clones, with 92% as singletons. Sequencing input: naive CD8+ T cells sorted from blood. Receptors were obtained from a man aged 25-45 years in good health. Both conserved end residues are part of each CDR3. The order of the fields is J gene, D gene, CDR3 length, V gene, clone size, CDR3 DNA, CDR3 protein. D genes are given only for firm matches. Clone size is stated in some rows and not others, as once, few, many or a class when expanded.

j_call: TRBJ2-1; d_call: TRBD2; cdr3_length: 14; v_call: TRBV19; clone_size: -; cdr3_nt: TGTGCCAGTAACGGCGGGAGGCCCTACAATGAGCAGTTCTTC; cdr3_aa: CASNGGRPYNEQFF
j_call: TRBJ2-1; d_call: TRBD1; cdr3_length: 12; v_call: TRBV27; clone_size: -; cdr3_nt: TGTGCCAGCCGGGACAGGGACAATGAGCAGTTCTTC; cdr3_aa: CASRDRDNEQFF
j_call: TRBJ2-7; d_call: TRBD2; cdr3_length: 16; v_call: TRBV10-2; clone_size: -; cdr3_nt: TGCGCCAGCAGTGTGACTAGCGGGAGGGATGCCTACGAGCAGTACTTC; cdr3_aa: CASSVTSGRDAYEQYF
j_call: TRBJ1-1; d_call: -; cdr3_length: 13; v_call: TRBV19; clone_size: -; cdr3_nt: TGTGCCAGTAGTATAGCAGGCGGAGCTGAAGCTTTCTTT; cdr3_aa: CASSIAGGAEAFF
j_call: TRBJ1-2; d_call: TRBD1; cdr3_length: 12; v_call: TRBV14; clone_size: -; cdr3_nt: TGTGCCAGCAGTCGACAGGGCTATGGCTACACCTTC; cdr3_aa: CASSRQGYGYTF
j_call: TRBJ1-2; d_call: -; cdr3_length: 14; v_call: TRBV27; clone_size: -; cdr3_nt: TGTGCCAGCAGTTTATCGGGGGGGATCTATGGCTACACCTTC; cdr3_aa: CASSLSGGIYGYTF
j_call: TRBJ2-7; d_call: -; cdr3_length: 14; v_call: TRBV7-9; clone_size: once; cdr3_nt: TGTGCCAGCAGCTTGGAACGTGGCAGGGTTGAGCAGTACTTC; cdr3_aa: CASSLERGRVEQYF
j_call: TRBJ1-2; d_call: -; cdr3_length: 13; v_call: TRBV28; clone_size: -; cdr3_nt: TGTGCCAGCAGTAGGCATCAAAACTATGGCTACACCTTC; cdr3_aa: CASSRHQNYGYTF
j_call: TRBJ2-1; d_call: -; cdr3_length: 14; v_call: TRBV5-6; clone_size: once; cdr3_nt: TGTGCCAGTGCGGGGCTGCTGAATTACAATGAGCAGTTCTTC; cdr3_aa: CASAGLLNYNEQFF
j_call: TRBJ2-7; d_call: TRBD2; cdr3_length: 16; v_call: TRBV14; clone_size: -; cdr3_nt: TGTGCCAGCAGCCAATGGCTAGCGGGAGGGAACTACGAGCAGTACTTC; cdr3_aa: CASSQWLAGGNYEQYF
j_call: TRBJ1-1; d_call: -; cdr3_length: 15; v_call: TRBV19; clone_size: once; cdr3_nt: TGTGCCAGTAAATTGCGTTTTGGGGAGAACACTGAAGCTTTCTTT; cdr3_aa: CASKLRFGENTEAFF